This T cell receptor beta chain is drawn from a study of cytomegalovirus exposure and HLA in healthy donors. The wider study: The same platform was used for the 120 validation repertoires and the 500 to 700 first-cohort repertoires, a later analysis reported.

Clones were read by immunoSEQ multiplex PCR, and TCRdb kept only the in-frame ones, dropping some. The top ten hold about 5.8% of the sample, which has 45,000 to 60,000 clones, approximately 93% seen once. The CDR3 sequence is 13 residues long. From germline, CDR1 is SGHTA and CDR2 FQGNSA. V was pared by 5 bases and J by 8 bases, with 15 bases between. This clone was detected once. The sequencing input was PBMCs. The receptor was derived from a woman aged 18-29 years in good health and CMV-seronegative. The genes are TRBV7-2 and TRBJ1-2; D remains ambiguous. CDR3 in amino acids: CASSLSSGVGYTF. Written as DNA, the CDR3 is TGTGCCAGCAGCCTCTCCTCCGGGGTCGGCTACACCTTC.